This TCR beta chain derives from a study of T cell changes during pregnancy in multiple sclerosis. This clone was counted only a few times. This table comes from immunoSEQ multiplex PCR, and its TCRdb copy is limited to in-frame clones, with some not included. This table holds about 42,000 clones, around 84% found once. The CDR3 spans 13 residues. V was cut by 5 bases and J by 3 bases, with 10 bases left in between. Per the germline V gene, CDR1 is MNHEY and CDR2 is SVGAGI. Sequenced here: CD4+ T cells from peripheral blood mononuclear cells, sampled before pregnancy. This sequence originates from a female donor with multiple sclerosis, enrolled in a pregnancy study. The chain recombines TRBV6-5 with TRBJ1-2, with D uncertain. The CDR3 here is CASSTGGYYGYTF. For the CDR3, the DNA is TGTGCCAGCAGTACCGGAGGGTACTATGGCTACACCTTC.